The entry that follows covers one T cell receptor (beta chain) sequence. The target of this receptor is not known. Base-call qualities are not available, and no considerably larger clone is one nucleotide away. At the junction V is shortened by 5 bases and J by 2 bases, with 19 bases in between. The CDR3 sequence holds 17 residues, the cysteine and phenylalanine included. The kept DNA is CDR3 alone, 51 bases in frame from the first base. The source of the sample is a study of T cell repertoires in aging, cancer and after chemotherapy (dated by TCRdb to between 2019 and 2020). The study in broad terms: Donors were distributed across six age groups ranging from 30 or younger to 70 or older, with at least three individuals included per group. In the hematological group, paired pre- and post-chemotherapy samples were obtained from chronic lymphocytic leukemia patients treated with fludarabine- or bendamustine-based regimens. The complete dataset included approximately 8.8 million TCR reads. Alongside around 98 healthy donors serving as a reference group, the cohort included 218 cancer patients, of whom some 90 had hematological cancers and 120 to 130 had solid cancers. To look at immunoaging and at how T cells reconstitute after chemotherapy, the study profiled TCR beta repertoires in peripheral blood from both healthy donors and cancer patients. General study outcomes and caveats: Lymphoid organ infiltration was present in the hematological cancer patients, and this infiltration may itself impair thymic emigration or the expansion of peripheral T cells. According to the authors, the repertoire data do not permit conclusions about immunological memory after chemotherapy. Significantly lower blood TCR diversity and higher clonality were observed in untreated patients with hematological or solid cancers than in age-matched healthy donors. An increase in median generation probability over the chemotherapy interval was observed in both cancer cohorts, suggesting that the repertoire was reconstituted through rebound thymic output. Declining TCR diversity with age in healthy donors was mainly explained by loss of richness; in cancer patients, loss of evenness also contributed.

Rearranged TRB sequences spanning V, D and J segments were amplified in a multiplex touch-down PCR with a mixed TRB-A/B primer pool. Illumina adapters and sample indices were attached to the amplicons through two consecutive PCR reactions run with Phusion HS II polymerase. The amplicons were purified from gel with the NucleoSpin Gel and PCR Clean-up kit and then assessed with Qubit and an Agilent 2100 Bioanalyzer. Sequencing of the libraries was done on an Illumina MiSeq with paired-end, single-indexed 600-cycle runs. Under the source paper's analysis protocol: TRB sequences were processed with MiXCR versions 2.12 and 3.0.5. Each unique CDR3 nucleotide sequence counted as one clone, and only productive sequences with at least two reads were retained. Repertoire metrics included Shannon diversity, evenness, clonality (one minus evenness), and alpha-parameterized diversity profiles from alpha 0 to 5. The IGoR algorithm was used to compute generation probabilities of clones in paired pre- and post-chemotherapy samples. TCRdb reprocessed the public reads (quality trimming at Q25 with fastp, clone calling with MiXCR) and kept in-frame beta chains. Every entry covers one CDR3 protein and lists the most common genes and DNA from its rows. TCRdb, not the authors, supplied the V and J calls. The sample has 7,000 to 9,500 distinct CDR3 sequences on record, around 22% of them singletons. The ten largest clonotypes hold approximately 15% of the sample.

Genomic DNA extracted from peripheral blood, rather than sorted cells or RNA, was used as the source for amplification of TCR beta rearrangements. The TCR was taken from a human donor with a blood cancer. The donor label of this sample is uncertain. The V and J genes are TRBV12-3 or TRBV12-4 and TRBJ2-1; TRBD2 is a possible D gene, resting on 6 matching bases. Specimen: blood. The nucleotides read TGTGCCAGCAGTCCCCTTGGAGGGCGGGGACCCTACAATGAGCAGTTCTTC. This translates into CASSPLGGRGPYNEQFF.